Shown below are 23 T cell receptor beta chains from a single sample sequenced in a study of cytomegalovirus exposure and HLA in healthy donors. PCR was performed using 60 Vbeta and 13 Jbeta primers. Assay used: immunoSEQ multiplex PCR; TCRdb lists only in-frame clones, some missing. The repertoire holds over 30,000 clones, roughly 78% seen once, with approximately 5.5% in the top ten. The sample comprised PBMCs. These receptors came from a male donor in good health and CMV-seronegative.

CDR3 amino acids: CASSPGPTYEQYF. CDR3 DNA: TGCGCCAGCTCCCCTGGGCCGACCTACGAGCAGTACTTC. V is TRBV5-1 and J is TRBJ2-7; D call uncertain. The CDR3 is 13 residues long. Trimming took 7 bases from V and 2 from J, leaving 13 bases between them. CDR1 and CDR2 (germline): SGHRS, YFSETQ.

This chain joins TRBV19 and TRBJ1-6; 7 bases are a match to TRBD1. V trimming: 3 bases; J trimming: 6 bases; junction bases outside the gene matches: 14. The CDR3 has 18 residues. Germline V gene lookup returns CDR1 LNHDA and CDR2 SQIVND (reference sequence). The CDR3 region has the DNA TGTGCCAGTAGTATCAGGCTACGACCCGGGACAGCTAATTCACCCCTCCACTTT. It encodes CASSIRLRPGTANSPLHF.

The CDR3 is CAWGSGANEQFF. For the CDR3, the DNA is TGTGCCTGGGGCAGCGGGGCCAATGAGCAGTTCTTC. The rearrangement uses TRBV30 and TRBJ2-1, with 7 bases matching TRBD2. The CDR3 runs to 12 residues. The germline gives CDR1 GTSNPN, CDR2 SVGIG (reference sequence). J was trimmed by 6 bases and V by 5 bases; bases with no gene match: 4.

The rearrangement links TRBV7-9 to TRBJ1-1, with 7 bases aligning to TRBD1. From germline, CDR1 is SEHNR and CDR2 FQNEAQ (reference sequence). Losses at the gene ends were 2 bases for V and 6 bases for J; bases not matched to a gene: 9. This CDR3 has 15 residues. The CDR3 coding sequence is TGTGCCAGCAGCTTACTACAGGGGAGTAAGGCTGAAGCTTTCTTT. Translating gives CASSLLQGSKAEAFF. The full variable domain, rest sourced from reference TRBV7-9 and TRBJ1-1, is DTGVSQNPRHKITKRGQNVTFRCDPISEHNRLYWYRQTLGQGPEFLTYFQNEAQLEKSRLLSDRFSAERPKGSFSTLEIQRTEQGDSAMYLCASSLLQGSKAEAFFGQGTRLTVV.

CDR3 sequence reads: CSVLQRGGPMNTEAFF. In nucleotides, the CDR3 is TGCAGCGTCCTACAAAGGGGGGGTCCCATGAACACTGAAGCTTTCTTT. The chain has TRBV29-1 and TRBJ1-1; a possible D gene is TRBD1 (6 bases). Germline CDR1 reads SQVTM; CDR2 reads ANQGSEA. Trimming took 6 bases from V and 0 from J, leaving 20 bases between them. This CDR3 contains 16 residues.

The chain links TRBV29-1 to TRBJ2-7, with TRBD1 matching over 10 bases. Germline values: CDR1 SQVTM, CDR2 ANQGSEA. J was trimmed by 4 bases and V by 4 bases; bases with no gene match: 16. The CDR3 extends over 17 amino acids. The chain's CDR3 is CSVVIRARDRGGYEQYF. The CDR3 DNA is TGCAGCGTTGTTATACGAGCCCGGGACAGGGGCGGTTACGAGCAGTACTTC.

The chain links TRBV9 to TRBJ2-5; D call uncertain. With 0 bases removed from V and 4 bases from J, the gap between germline ends came to 10 bases. Germline assignment: CDR1 SGDLS and CDR2 YYNGEE. This CDR3 contains 14 residues. The CDR3 sequence is CASSVVPFGETQYF. The CDR3 nucleotides read TGTGCCAGCAGCGTAGTCCCCTTCGGAGAGACCCAGTACTTC.

This clone has just a few counts. The genes are TRBV5-4 and TRBJ2-7, with 8 bases fitting TRBD1. The length of the CDR3 is 15 residues. Germline lookup yields CDR1 SGHNT and CDR2 YYREEE (reference sequence). V dropped 3 bases and J dropped 2; count of bases not matched to a gene: 7. The chain's CDR3 is CASSSQADRAYEQYF. Written as DNA, the CDR3 is TGTGCCAGCAGCTCACAGGCGGACAGGGCCTACGAGCAGTACTTC.

This clone was recorded only once. The genes are TRBV15 and TRBJ2-3; D ambiguous. This CDR3 region has 15 residues. The V end was cut by 0 bases, the J end by 2 bases, with 9 bases between. Germline CDR1 is LNHNV and CDR2 is YYDKDF (reference sequence). The CDR3 protein is CATSRDSVYTDTQYF. CDR3 nucleotides: TGTGCCACCAGCAGAGATTCAGTGTACACAGATACGCAGTATTTT.

This clone occurred a few times. The chain employs TRBV19 and TRBJ1-2, with 7 bases that match TRBD1. CDR1 LNHDA and CDR2 SQIVND come from the germline V gene (reference sequence). V gave up 7 bases and J gave up 1 base; unmatched junction bases: 12. The CDR3 contains 16 residues. CDR3 protein: CASITLTGDHNYGYTF. CDR3 DNA sequence: TGTGCCAGTATTACCCTCACAGGGGATCATAACTATGGCTACACCTTC. The variable domain in full, with the rest retrieved from reference TRBV19 and TRBJ1-2, is DGGITQSPKYLFRKEGQNVTLSCEQNLNHDAMYWYRQDPGQGLRLIYYSQIVNDFQKGDIAEGYSVSREKKESFPLTVTSAQKNPTAFYLCASITLTGDHNYGYTFGSGTRLTVV.

The genes are TRBV5-1 and TRBJ1-1, with D possibly TRBD1 on 5 matching bases. The CDR3 sequence is 12 residues long. V shed 7 bases and J shed 4 bases, with 11 bases lying between them. CDR1 is SGHRS and CDR2 is YFSETQ in the germline V gene. In DNA, the CDR3 is TGCGCCAGCTCCGGGGGGGGCACTGAAGCTTTCTTT. The encoded protein is CASSGGGTEAFF.

This clone occurred a few times. This chain links TRBV30 with TRBJ2-7; D remains ambiguous. The CDR3 length is 13 residues. Germline V gene lookup returns CDR1 GTSNPN and CDR2 SVGIG (reference sequence). V was trimmed by 4 bases and J by 2 bases, leaving 12 bases between them. The CDR3 spells CAWMMTPAYEQYF. The CDR3 nucleotides are TGTGCCTGGATGATGACTCCGGCCTACGAGCAGTACTTC.

This chain connects TRBV10-3 to TRBJ2-1; 12 positions agree with TRBD1. Germline CDR1 is ENHRY and CDR2 is SYGVKD. V was clipped by 4 bases and J by 8 bases; unmatched bases: 6. The CDR3 sequence is 15 residues long. The chain's CDR3 is CAISVTGTGGDEQFF. The CDR3 nucleotides are TGTGCCATCAGTGTTACCGGGACAGGGGGCGATGAGCAGTTCTTC.

Note on this clone: The same CDR3 also results from other DNA sequences found in this sample. CDR3 in DNA: TGTGCCAGCAGCACAGGGGGAGGCTACACCTTC. This codes for CASSTGGGYTF. The rearrangement joins TRBV5-6 to TRBJ1-2; 8 nucleotides line up with TRBD1. J lost 8 bases, V lost 4 bases, and 1 base had no gene match. The CDR3 length is 11 residues. The germline V gene encodes CDR1 SGHDT and CDR2 YYEEEE.

The chain has TRBV27 and TRBJ1-5; D call uncertain. Per germline, CDR1 MNHEY and CDR2 SMNVEV (reference sequence). Between the trimmed V and J ends, which lost 7 bases and 0 bases, there was a span of 13 bases. The length of the CDR3 is 15 residues. In DNA, the CDR3 is TGTGCCAGCAAGAGTGCCGCCTATAGCAATCAGCCCCAGCATTTT. Translating gives CASKSAAYSNQPQHF.

This clone has just a few counts. The rearrangement uses TRBV2 and TRBJ1-1; no clear D. Germline CDR1 and CDR2: SNHLY and FYNNEI. The CDR3 has 13 amino acids. Trimming left V 4 bases short and J 4 bases short, with 10 bases between. CDR3: CASSASQATEAFF. The CDR3 nucleotides read TGTGCCAGCAGTGCTAGCCAAGCCACTGAAGCTTTCTTT.

The genes are TRBV28 and TRBJ1-5; D unclear. Trimming stripped 7 bases from V and 5 bases from J, with 12 bases between. The CDR3 totals 13 residues. Germline CDR1 reads MDHEN; CDR2 reads SYDVKM. CDR3 sequence: CASIGGSYQPQHF. The DNA for the CDR3 is TGTGCCAGCATAGGAGGGTCGTATCAGCCCCAGCATTTT.

The genes are TRBV6-5 and TRBJ1-1, with TRBD1 identical over 9 bases. Trimming removed 6 bases from V and 4 bases from J; junction bases left unmatched: 3. The CDR3 runs 13 residues. Germline V CDR1 and CDR2: MNHEY, SVGAGI. CDR3 DNA sequence: TGTGCCAGCAGGCGGGGACAGGGCACTGAAGCTTTCTTT. It translates to CASRRGQGTEAFF.

The chain couples TRBV6-6 to TRBJ1-3; no reliable D call. Looked up from germline, CDR1 is MNHNY and CDR2 is SVGAGI (reference sequence). V lost 4 bases and J lost 6, with 4 bases in between. The CDR3 consists of 11 residues. In DNA form, the CDR3 reads TGTGCCAGCAGTTTAGTAAACACCATATATTTT. As protein: CASSLVNTIYF.

The rearrangement links TRBV19 to TRBJ2-5; weak D call: TRBD2 (5 bases). Between the trimmed V and J ends, which lost 4 bases and 2 bases, there was a span of 8 bases. The CDR3 is 13 residues long. Germline V gene sequence: CDR1 LNHDA, CDR2 SQIVND (reference sequence). The CDR3 region is CASSRSGQETQYF. CDR3 in DNA: TGTGCCAGTAGTAGAAGCGGTCAAGAGACCCAGTACTTC.

This clone was counted a few times. The chain employs TRBV5-1 and TRBJ1-2; tentative D call: TRBD1 (6 bases). The CDR3 consists of 16 residues. Trimming took 4 bases from V and 4 from J, leaving 20 bases between them. Germline V gene data show CDR1 as SGHRS and CDR2 as YFSETQ. The CDR3 nucleotides are TGCGCCAGCAGCCCGGGGGGGGGCGCCGGAATCTATGGCTACACCTTC. Translating gives CASSPGGGAGIYGYTF. The whole variable domain, filled in from reference TRBV5-1 and TRBJ1-2, reads KAGVTQTPRYLIKTRGQQVTLSCSPISGHRSVSWYQQTPGQGLQFLFEYFSETQRNKGNFPGRFSGRQFSNSRSEMNVSTLELGDSALYLCASSPGGGAGIYGYTFGSGTRLTVV.

With regard to this clone: Sequence at one end of the junction differs from germline and may be a read error. V is TRBV15 and J is TRBJ1-4, with D hard to call. CDR1 and CDR2 from the germline V gene are LNHNV and YYDKDF (reference sequence). The CDR3 extends over 12 amino acids. The DNA for the CDR3 is TGTGCCACCGGCAGGAGTAATGAAAAACTGTTTTTT. Its protein product is CATGRSNEKLFF.

The chain combines TRBV27 with TRBJ1-2; unclear D gene. The germline V gene has CDR1 MNHEY and CDR2 SMNVEV (reference sequence). Trimming removed 6 bases from V and 4 bases from J, with 6 bases in between. This CDR3 has 11 amino acids. CDR3 sequence reads: CASRTPYGYTF. The CDR3 DNA reads TGTGCCAGCAGGACACCCTATGGCTACACCTTC.